The 17 T cell receptor beta chains below were found in one sample sequenced in a study of regulatory T cells in long-lasting Graves disease. The time point here: newly diagnosed GD, antithyroid drugs for less than 3 months. The TCR library was prepared using RNA isolated from PBMCs. In building TCR beta libraries, iRepertoire HTBI primers were used together with Arm-PCR of CDR3 regions. MiXCR, run by TCRdb on the multiplex PCR reads, gives a single entry per CDR3 protein. The sample records 450,000 to 650,000 distinct CDR3 sequences, 15% to 20% being singletons. These data were also reused for a study on T cells in Graves' hyperthyroidism and ophthalmopathy.

The specimen was peripheral blood mononuclear cells (PBMCs), collected at new diagnosis, from a patient treated with antithyroid drugs. Every receptor here comes from a woman aged 35-65 years with Graves disease.

This clonotype turned up a few times. The genes are TRBV7-9 and TRBJ2-6; TRBD2 matches 8 bases. V dropped 5 bases and J dropped 4; count of bases not matched to a gene: 7. Germline V lookup: CDR1 SEHNR, CDR2 FQNEAQ (reference sequence). This CDR3 is 16 amino acids long. The CDR3: CASSPRGGLGANVLTF. The CDR3 DNA sequence: TGTGCCAGCAGCCCTCGGGGGGGGCTGGGGGCCAACGTCCTGACTTTC.

A few counts support this clonotype. V gene TRBV10-1 combines with J gene TRBJ2-2; weak D call: TRBD2 (5 bases). Germline V gene lookup returns CDR1 WNHNN and CDR2 SYGVQD (reference sequence). Trimming pared 0 bases from V and 0 bases from J, leaving 5 bases between. CDR3 size: 15 residues. The CDR3 DNA follows: TGCGCCAGCAGTGAGTCGAGGGCGAACACCGGGGAGCTGTTTTTT. Protein product: CASSESRANTGELFF.

This clonotype occurred a few times. The rearrangement joins TRBV11-2 to TRBJ2-2, with a tentative D call TRBD1 (7 bases). The germline CDR1 and CDR2 sequences are SGHAT and FQNNGV. Trimming removed 5 bases at V and 6 bases at J, with 22 bases between. The CDR3 totals 17 residues. The CDR3 sequence: CASSPPGGGVVSGELFF. The CDR3 DNA is TGTGCCAGCAGCCCCCCAGGAGGGGGCGTAGTCTCCGGGGAGCTGTTTTTT.

This clonotype showed up many times. The chain employs TRBV2 and TRBJ2-3; no reliable D call. This CDR3 comprises 17 residues. The V end lost 5 bases, the J end lost 5 bases, and 23 bases lay between the germline ends. Germline loops: CDR1 SNHLY, CDR2 FYNNEI. The CDR3 coding sequence is TGTGCCAGCAGTTCCACCTCCGGAACCTACCTTCGAGATACGCAGTATTTT. It encodes CASSSTSGTYLRDTQYF.

The chain has TRBV20-1 and TRBJ2-1; D remains ambiguous. The CDR3 sequence is 10 residues long. Per germline, CDR1 DFQATT and CDR2 SNEGSKA (reference sequence). The CDR3 protein is CSPIGNEQFF. In DNA form, the CDR3 reads TGCAGCCCTATTGGGAATGAGCAGTTCTTC.

V and J are TRBV9 and TRBJ1-6; tentative D call: TRBD1 (6 bases). Per germline, CDR1 SGDLS and CDR2 YYNGEE. The CDR3 consists of 14 residues. V lost 3 bases and J 5 bases, leaving 9 bases between the germline ends. The chain's CDR3 is CASSAGADNSPLHF. CDR3 bases: TGTGCCAGCAGCGCAGGGGCAGATAATTCACCCCTCCACTTT.

This clonotype was seen ten or more times. The chain joins TRBV7-2 to TRBJ2-7, with D perhaps being TRBD1 or TRBD2 (5 bases each). Germline V lookup: CDR1 SGHTA, CDR2 FQGNSA. Deletions cut 6 bases from V and 1 base from J, with 22 bases between. The CDR3 loop spans 17 amino acids. The CDR3 DNA follows: TGTGCCAGCAGACCTAGGGGTGGAATGCAGCGGTCCTACGAGCAGTACTTC. This translates into CASRPRGGMQRSYEQYF.

In its sample, this clonotype was seen many times. This chain links TRBV3-1 with TRBJ2-1; D is possibly TRBD1 (6 bases). The CDR3 consists of 15 residues. V was cut by 1 base and J by 4 bases, with 11 bases left in between. Per the germline V gene, CDR1 is LGHDT and CDR2 is YNNKEL (reference sequence). CDR3 sequence: CASSQVQGSYNEQFF. The DNA for the CDR3 is TGTGCCAGCAGCCAAGTACAGGGTTCGTACAATGAGCAGTTCTTC.

The chain combines TRBV7-9 with TRBJ2-1; 13 bases are shared with TRBD2. The CDR3 is 15 residues long. V dropped 3 bases and J dropped 7; count of bases not matched to a gene: 3. The germline gives CDR1 SEHNR, CDR2 FQNEAQ (reference sequence). In DNA form, the CDR3 reads TGTGCCAGCAGCTTGAGACTAGCGGGGGGAAATGAGCAGTTCTTC. Translation gives CASSLRLAGGNEQFF.

This clonotype was recorded a few times. The genes are TRBV19 and TRBJ2-1; 8 nucleotides match TRBD1. Germline V lookup: CDR1 LNHDA, CDR2 SQIVND (reference sequence). J lost 6 bases, V lost 7 bases, and 5 bases had no gene match. The CDR3 is 13 residues long. CDR3 sequence (DNA): TGTGCCAGTACCAGGGACAGGCCCAATGAGCAGTTCTTC. It codes for CASTRDRPNEQFF.

This clonotype was counted between two and nine times. The chain combines TRBV6-2 or TRBV6-3 with TRBJ2-6; no clear D gene. Germline V gives CDR1 MNHEY, CDR2 SVGEGT. The germline V and J ends were trimmed by 0 bases and 0 bases, with 12 bases remaining between them. This CDR3 is built from 18 residues. CDR3 coding DNA: TGTGCCAGCAGTTACTCCCGCAGGCTGGCCTCTGGGGCCAACGTCCTGACTTTC. Protein sequence: CASSYSRRLASGANVLTF.

This clonotype was seen only a few times. The rearrangement uses TRBV6-6 and TRBJ1-5, with a weak D call TRBD1 (5 bases). The CDR3 extends over 15 amino acids. Germline values: CDR1 MNHNY, CDR2 SVGAGI (reference sequence). The ends were cut back, 0 bases at V and 0 bases at J, with 6 bases in the middle. CDR3 amino acids: CASSYSTDSNQPQHF. CDR3 in DNA: TGTGCCAGCAGTTACTCGACAGATAGCAATCAGCCCCAGCATTTT.

This clonotype was counted at least ten times. This rearrangement joins TRBV29-1 to TRBJ1-1; a weak D match, TRBD1 (5 bases). The V gene lost 4 bases and the J gene lost 7 bases, with 19 bases spanning the gap. The CDR3 covers 14 residues. Germline-derived CDR1 and CDR2 are SQVTM and ANQGSEA. CDR3 sequence (DNA): TGCAGCGTTGGAGCCGGGGACCTGCAAAGTGAAGCTTTCTTT. This gives the protein CSVGAGDLQSEAFF. The variable domain in full, with the rest retrieved from reference TRBV29-1 and TRBJ1-1, is SAVISQKPSRDICQRGTSLTIQCQVDSQVTMMFWYRQQPGQSLTLIATANQGSEATYESGFVIDKFPISRPNLTFSTLTVSNMSPEDSSIYLCSVGAGDLQSEAFFGQGTRLTVV.

The gene calls are TRBV19 and TRBJ1-1, with TRBD1 matching over 7 bases. The trim removed 7 bases at V and 3 bases at J, leaving 5 bases unmatched. There are 13 residues in the CDR3. The germline V gene encodes CDR1 LNHDA and CDR2 SQIVND (reference sequence). In DNA, the CDR3 is TGTGCCAGTACTCAGGGGGGCTACACTGAAGCTTTCTTT. The encoded protein is CASTQGGYTEAFF.

This clonotype was detected ten times or more. For the CDR3, the DNA is TGTGCCAGCAGCGGGGGTCTATATAATTCACCCCTCCACTTT. Its translation: CASSGGLYNSPLHF. The chain employs TRBV9 and TRBJ1-6; D ambiguous. The CDR3 consists of 14 residues. V shed 3 bases and J shed 4 bases, with 8 bases lying between them. Germline CDR1 is SGDLS and CDR2 is YYNGEE. The full variable domain, with the rest looked up from reference TRBV9 and TRBJ1-6, is DSGVTQTPKHLITATGQRVTLRCSPRSGDLSVYWYQQSLDQGLQFLIQYYNGEERAKGNILERFSAQQFPDLHSELNLSSLELGDSALYFCASSGGLYNSPLHFGNGTRLTVT.

The table lists this clonotype with many counts. This chain uses TRBV20-1 with TRBJ2-1; D unresolved. CDR1 is DFQATT and CDR2 is SNEGSKA in the germline V gene (reference sequence). The CDR3 runs to 12 residues. Trimming pared 0 bases from V and 7 bases from J, leaving 7 bases between. CDR3 region: CSARDLGNEQFF. Here the CDR3 DNA reads TGCAGTGCTAGAGATTTAGGGAATGAGCAGTTCTTC.

The sample holds many counts of this clonotype. The chain combines TRBV11-2 with TRBJ1-2; D not resolved. V gave up 5 bases and J gave up 7 bases, with 8 bases separating them. The V gene's germline CDR1 is SGHAT and CDR2 FQNNGV. The CDR3 covers 11 residues. CDR3 residues: CASSPRFGYTF. The CDR3 DNA reads TGTGCCAGCAGCCCCCGGTTTGGCTACACCTTC.